This record concerns one T cell receptor (beta chain) sequence. The CDR3 sequence is 12 residues long. V dropped 1 base and J dropped 4 bases, with 4 bases sitting between them. CDR1 is LGHDT, CDR2 YNNKEL, per germline (reference sequence). The data derive from a study of blood T cell repertoires in COVID-19. Study-level information: Samples of COVID-19 (acute and convalescent) were obtained from the United States, Italy and Spain. From T cells, B-cell-depleted T cells, or PBMCs came the material, which was cDNA or gDNA.

Repertoires were generated with immunoSEQ multiplex PCR, while TCRdb's copy carries only in-frame clones and drops some. This sample has more than 400,000 clones, with 90% found just once. Recovered Cohort 3 donors showed two negative PCRs, clearance, or symptom resolution. The specimen was PBMCs or T cells enriched from blood (not recorded which). The rearrangement links TRBV3-1 (or the pseudogene TRBV3-2) to TRBJ2-5; D unresolved. The sequence came from a man younger than 35 who had recovered from COVID-19. In nucleotides, the CDR3 is TGTGCCAGCAGCCAAGTCCGAGAGACCCAGTACTTC. This codes for CASSQVRETQYF.